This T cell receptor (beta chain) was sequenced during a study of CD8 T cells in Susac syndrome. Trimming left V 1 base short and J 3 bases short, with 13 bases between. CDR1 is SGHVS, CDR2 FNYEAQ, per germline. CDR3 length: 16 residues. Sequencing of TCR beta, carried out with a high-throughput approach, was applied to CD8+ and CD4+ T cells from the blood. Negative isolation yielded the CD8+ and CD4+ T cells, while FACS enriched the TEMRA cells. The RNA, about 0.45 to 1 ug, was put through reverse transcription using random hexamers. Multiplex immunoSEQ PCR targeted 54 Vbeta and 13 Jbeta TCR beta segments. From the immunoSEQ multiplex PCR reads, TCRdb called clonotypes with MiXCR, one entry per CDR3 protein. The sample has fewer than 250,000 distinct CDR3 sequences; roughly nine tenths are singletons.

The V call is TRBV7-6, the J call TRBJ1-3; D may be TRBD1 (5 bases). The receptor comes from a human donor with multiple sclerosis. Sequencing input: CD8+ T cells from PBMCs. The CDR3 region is CASSLEAEGDGNTIYF. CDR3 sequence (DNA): TGTGCCAGCAGCTTAGAAGCGGAAGGGGATGGAAACACCATATATTTT.